This T cell receptor (beta chain) stems from a study of blood T cell repertoires in COVID-19. The overall study: Both acute and convalescent COVID-19 samples were obtained from the United States, Italy and Spain.

Original data processing: Reference gene primer amplification in the assay estimated nucleated cell counts. Produced via immunoSEQ multiplex PCR; TCRdb's table is partial and in-frame only. V and J calls and clone size are as listed in that table; D and trimming were resolved from the DNA. The sample has hundreds of thousands of clones; around 87% are singletons. With 7 bases clipped from V and 2 bases from J, the junction kept 12 bases outside the gene matches. This CDR3 is 17 amino acids long. In germline, CDR1 is LNHDA, CDR2 SQIVND (reference sequence). Sequencing was done on a sample of PBMCs or T cells enriched from blood (not recorded which). The origin of this receptor is a man in his thirties or forties who had recovered from COVID-19. The chain links TRBV19 to TRBJ1-5; TRBD1 matches 9 bases. CDR3 in DNA: TGTGCCAGTACCTCGACAGGGGGAATAGGACGCAATCAGCCCCAGCATTTT. It encodes CASTSTGGIGRNQPQHF.